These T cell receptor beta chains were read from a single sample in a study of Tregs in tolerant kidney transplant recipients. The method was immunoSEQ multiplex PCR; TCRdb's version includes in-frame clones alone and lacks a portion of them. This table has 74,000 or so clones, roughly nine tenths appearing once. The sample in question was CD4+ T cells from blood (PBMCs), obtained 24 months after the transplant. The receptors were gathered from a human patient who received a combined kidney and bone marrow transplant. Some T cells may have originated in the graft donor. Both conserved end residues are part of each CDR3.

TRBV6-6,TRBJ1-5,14,CASSPRGRYQPQHF
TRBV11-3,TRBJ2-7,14,CASSLGGGPYEQYF
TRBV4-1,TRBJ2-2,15,CASSQIWQGAGELFF
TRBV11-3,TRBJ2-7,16,CASSNPAGLPFAEQYF
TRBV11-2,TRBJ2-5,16,CASSPRLAGGRETQYF
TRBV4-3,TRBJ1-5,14,CASSQDGGNQPQHF
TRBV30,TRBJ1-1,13,CAWSDRLDTEAFF
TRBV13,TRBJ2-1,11,CPTPSYNEQFF
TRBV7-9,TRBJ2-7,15,CASSLPSGQYHEQYF
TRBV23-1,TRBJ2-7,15,CASSPNRGISYEQYF
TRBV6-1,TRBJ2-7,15,CASSERGGRTYEQYF
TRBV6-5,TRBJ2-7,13,CASSYDTSYEQYF
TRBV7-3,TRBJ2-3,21,CASSSLRLAGGPKYSTDTQYF
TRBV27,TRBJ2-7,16,CASSYNRGWNSYEQYF
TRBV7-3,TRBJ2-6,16,CASSRRGSSGANVLTF
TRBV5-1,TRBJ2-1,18,CASSSPTSGSAPYNEQFF
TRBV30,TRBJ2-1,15,CAWSYLKGINNEQFF
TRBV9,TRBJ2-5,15,CASSPRTSGMETQYF
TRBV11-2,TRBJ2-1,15,CASRYGVGSYNEQFF